The entry below gives a single T cell receptor (beta chain) sequence along with its context. This specimen belongs to a study of blood T cell repertoires in COVID-19. In the study overall: The United States, Italy and Spain provided the acute and convalescent COVID-19 samples.

The repertoire was sequenced with immunoSEQ multiplex PCR; TCRdb's copy has only in-frame clones and lacks some. The sample carries hundreds of thousands of clones, approximately 90% recorded once. Losses at the gene ends were 3 bases for V and 2 bases for J; bases not matched to a gene: 5. The CDR3 runs to 15 residues. Germline assignment: CDR1 KGHSH and CDR2 LQKENI. This chain connects TRBV18 to TRBJ1-2; 8 positions match TRBD1. Sequenced sample: PBMCs or T cells enriched from blood (not recorded which). This receptor was taken from a man in his fifties who had been exposed to COVID-19. The CDR3 sequence: CASSPLTGENYGYTF. The CDR3 DNA reads TGTGCCAGCTCACCCCTGACAGGGGAAAACTATGGCTACACCTTC.